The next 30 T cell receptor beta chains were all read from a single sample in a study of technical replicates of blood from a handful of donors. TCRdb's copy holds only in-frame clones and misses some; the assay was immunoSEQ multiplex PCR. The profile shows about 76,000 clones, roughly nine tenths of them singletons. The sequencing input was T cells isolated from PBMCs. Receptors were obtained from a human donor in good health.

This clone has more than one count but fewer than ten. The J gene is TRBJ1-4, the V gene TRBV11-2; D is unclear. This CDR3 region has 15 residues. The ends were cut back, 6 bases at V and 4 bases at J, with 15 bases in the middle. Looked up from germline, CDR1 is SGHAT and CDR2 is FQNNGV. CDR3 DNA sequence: TGTGCCAGCAGGTCATCCCGGAGAATTAATGAAAAACTGTTTTTT. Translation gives CASRSSRRINEKLFF. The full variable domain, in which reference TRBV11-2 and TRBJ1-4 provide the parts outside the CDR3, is EAGVAQSPRYKIIEKRQSVAFWCNPISGHATLYWYQQILGQGPKLLIQFQNNGVVDDSQLPKDRFSAERLKGVDSTLKIQPAKLEDSAVYLCASRSSRRINEKLFFGSGTQLSVL.

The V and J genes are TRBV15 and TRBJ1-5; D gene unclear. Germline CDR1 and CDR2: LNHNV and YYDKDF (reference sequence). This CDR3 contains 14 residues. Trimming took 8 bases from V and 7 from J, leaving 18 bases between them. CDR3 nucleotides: TGTGCCACCGGTAGAGGACTGGGAGGGCAGCCCCAGCATTTT. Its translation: CATGRGLGGQPQHF.

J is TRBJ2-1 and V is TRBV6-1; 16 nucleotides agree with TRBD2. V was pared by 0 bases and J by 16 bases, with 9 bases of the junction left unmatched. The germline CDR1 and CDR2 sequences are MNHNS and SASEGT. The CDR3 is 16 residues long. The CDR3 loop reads CASSEALGLAGGTEFF. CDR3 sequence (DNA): TGTGCCAGCAGTGAAGCGCTGGGACTAGCGGGGGGGACGGAATTCTTC.

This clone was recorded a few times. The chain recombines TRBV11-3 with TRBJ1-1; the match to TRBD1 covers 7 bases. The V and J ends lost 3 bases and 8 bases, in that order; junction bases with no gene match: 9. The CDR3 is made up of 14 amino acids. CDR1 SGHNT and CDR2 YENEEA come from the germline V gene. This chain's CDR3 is CASSFPTGTEEAFF. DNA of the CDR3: TGTGCCAGCAGCTTCCCAACCGGGACAGAGGAAGCTTTCTTT. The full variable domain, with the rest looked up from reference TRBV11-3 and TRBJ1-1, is EAGVVQSPRYKIIEKKQPVAFWCNPISGHNTLYWYLQNLGQGPELLIRYENEEAVDDSQLPKDRFSAERLKGVDSTLKIQPAELGDSAVYLCASSFPTGTEEAFFGQGTRLTVV.

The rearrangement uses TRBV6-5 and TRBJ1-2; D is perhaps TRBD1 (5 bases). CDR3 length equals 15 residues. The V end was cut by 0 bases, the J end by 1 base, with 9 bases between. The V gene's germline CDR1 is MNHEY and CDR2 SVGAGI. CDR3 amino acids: CASSYSQGGNYGYTF. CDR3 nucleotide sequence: TGTGCCAGCAGTTACTCCCAGGGTGGTAACTATGGCTACACCTTC.

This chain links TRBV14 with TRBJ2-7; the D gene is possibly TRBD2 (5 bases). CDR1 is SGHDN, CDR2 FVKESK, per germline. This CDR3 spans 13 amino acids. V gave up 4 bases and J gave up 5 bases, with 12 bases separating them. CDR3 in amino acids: CASSPYKTNEQYF. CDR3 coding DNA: TGTGCCAGCAGCCCCTACAAGACTAACGAGCAGTACTTC.

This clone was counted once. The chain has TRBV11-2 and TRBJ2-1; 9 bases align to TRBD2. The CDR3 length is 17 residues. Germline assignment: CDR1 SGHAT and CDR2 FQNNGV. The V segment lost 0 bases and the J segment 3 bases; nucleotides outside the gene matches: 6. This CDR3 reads CASSLDLSGSGYNEQFF. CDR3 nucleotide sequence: TGTGCCAGCAGCTTAGATCTTAGCGGGAGTGGCTACAATGAGCAGTTCTTC.

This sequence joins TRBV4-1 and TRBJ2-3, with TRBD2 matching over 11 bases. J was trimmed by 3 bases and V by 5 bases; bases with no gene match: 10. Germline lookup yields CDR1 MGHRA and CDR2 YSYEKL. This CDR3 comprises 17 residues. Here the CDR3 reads CASSDRLAGFGTDTQYF. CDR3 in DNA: TGCGCCAGCAGCGACCGACTAGCGGGGTTCGGGACAGATACGCAGTATTTT.

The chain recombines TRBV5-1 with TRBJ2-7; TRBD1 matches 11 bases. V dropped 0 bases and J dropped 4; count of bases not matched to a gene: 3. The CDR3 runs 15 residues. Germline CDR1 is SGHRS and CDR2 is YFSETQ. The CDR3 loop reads CASSLGGTGGYEQYF. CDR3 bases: TGCGCCAGCAGCTTGGGGGGGACAGGGGGGTACGAGCAGTACTTC. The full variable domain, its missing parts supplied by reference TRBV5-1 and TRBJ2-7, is KAGVTQTPRYLIKTRGQQVTLSCSPISGHRSVSWYQQTPGQGLQFLFEYFSETQRNKGNFPGRFSGRQFSNSRSEMNVSTLELGDSALYLCASSLGGTGGYEQYFGPGTRLTVT.

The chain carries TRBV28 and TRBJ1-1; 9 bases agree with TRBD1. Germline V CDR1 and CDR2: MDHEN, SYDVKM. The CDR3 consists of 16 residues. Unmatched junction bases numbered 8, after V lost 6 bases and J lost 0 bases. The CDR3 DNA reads TGTGCCAGCAGCCGGGGGACAGGGCGCATGAACACTGAAGCTTTCTTT. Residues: CASSRGTGRMNTEAFF.

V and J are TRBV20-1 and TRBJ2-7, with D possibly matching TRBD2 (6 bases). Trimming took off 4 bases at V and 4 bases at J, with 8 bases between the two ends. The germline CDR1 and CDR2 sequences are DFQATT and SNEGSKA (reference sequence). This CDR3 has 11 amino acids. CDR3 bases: TGCAGTGCTATGGGAGGTTACGAGCAGTACTTC. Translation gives CSAMGGYEQYF.

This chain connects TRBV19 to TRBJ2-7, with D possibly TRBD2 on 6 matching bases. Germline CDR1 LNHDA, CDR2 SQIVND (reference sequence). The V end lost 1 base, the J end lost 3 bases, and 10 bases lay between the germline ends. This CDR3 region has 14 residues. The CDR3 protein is CASSIVGGFYEQYF. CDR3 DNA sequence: TGTGCCAGTAGTATAGTGGGAGGTTTCTACGAGCAGTACTTC.

In nucleotides, the CDR3 is TGTGCCATCGCCGGGACTAGCGGGTGGGAGGGCAATGAGCAGTTCTTC. Amino acid sequence: CAIAGTSGWEGNEQFF. This chain uses TRBV7-9 with TRBJ2-1; 12 bases match TRBD2. The CDR3 is 16 amino acids. Germline lookup yields CDR1 SEHNR and CDR2 FQNEAQ (reference sequence). V trimming: 10 bases; J trimming: 6 bases; junction bases outside the gene matches: 13. The whole variable domain, remainder taken from reference TRBV7-9 and TRBJ2-1, is DTGVSQNPRHKITKRGQNVTFRCDPISEHNRLYWYRQTLGQGPEFLTYFQNEAQLEKSRLLSDRFSAERPKGSFSTLEIQRTEQGDSAMYLCAIAGTSGWEGNEQFFGPGTRLTVL.

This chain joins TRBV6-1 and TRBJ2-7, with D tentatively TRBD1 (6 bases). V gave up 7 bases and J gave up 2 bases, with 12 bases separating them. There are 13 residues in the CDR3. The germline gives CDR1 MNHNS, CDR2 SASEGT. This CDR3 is CASTRDTTYEQYF. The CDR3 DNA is TGTGCCAGCACCAGGGACACGACCTACGAGCAGTACTTC.

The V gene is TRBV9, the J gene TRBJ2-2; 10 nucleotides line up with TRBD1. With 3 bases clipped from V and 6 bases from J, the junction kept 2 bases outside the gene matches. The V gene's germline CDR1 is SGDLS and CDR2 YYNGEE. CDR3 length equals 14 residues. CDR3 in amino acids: CASSEDRGAGELFF. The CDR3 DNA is TGTGCCAGCAGCGAGGACAGGGGGGCCGGGGAGCTGTTTTTT. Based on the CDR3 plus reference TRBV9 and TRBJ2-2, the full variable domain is DSGVTQTPKHLITATGQRVTLRCSPRSGDLSVYWYQQSLDQGLQFLIQYYNGEERAKGNILERFSAQQFPDLHSELNLSSLELGDSALYFCASSEDRGAGELFFGEGSRLTVL.

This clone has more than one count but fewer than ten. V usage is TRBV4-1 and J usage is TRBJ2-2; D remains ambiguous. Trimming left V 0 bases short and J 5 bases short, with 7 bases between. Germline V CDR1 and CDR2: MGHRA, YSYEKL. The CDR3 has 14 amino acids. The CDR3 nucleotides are TGCGCCAGCAGCCAAGATATCCGGACCGGGGAGCTGTTTTTT. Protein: CASSQDIRTGELFF.

Here the CDR3 reads CATSIRRDSGNEQFF. The DNA for the CDR3 is TGTGCCACCTCGATAAGGCGCGACTCTGGAAATGAGCAGTTCTTC. The chain carries TRBV19 and TRBJ2-1; D is undetermined. CDR3 size: 15 residues. V gave up 10 bases and J gave up 7 bases, with 23 bases separating them. In germline, CDR1 is LNHDA, CDR2 SQIVND (reference sequence).

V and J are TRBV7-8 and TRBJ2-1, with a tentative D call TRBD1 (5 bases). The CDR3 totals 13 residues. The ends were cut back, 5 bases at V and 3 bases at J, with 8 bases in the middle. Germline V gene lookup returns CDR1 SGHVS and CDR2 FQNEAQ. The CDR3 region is CASSLTDYNEQFF. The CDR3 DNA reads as TGTGCCAGCAGCCTGACAGACTACAATGAGCAGTTCTTC. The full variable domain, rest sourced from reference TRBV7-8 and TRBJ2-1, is GAGVSQSPRYKVAKRGQDVALRCDPISGHVSLFWYQQALGQGPEFLTYFQNEAQLDKSGLPSDRFFAERPEGSVSTLKIQRTQQEDSAVYLCASSLTDYNEQFFGPGTRLTVL.

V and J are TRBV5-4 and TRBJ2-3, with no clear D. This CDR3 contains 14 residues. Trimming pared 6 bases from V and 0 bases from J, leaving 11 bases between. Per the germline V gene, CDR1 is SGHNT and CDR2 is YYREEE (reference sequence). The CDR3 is CASTIPGSTDTQYF. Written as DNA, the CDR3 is TGTGCCAGCACCATTCCCGGTAGCACAGATACGCAGTATTTT.

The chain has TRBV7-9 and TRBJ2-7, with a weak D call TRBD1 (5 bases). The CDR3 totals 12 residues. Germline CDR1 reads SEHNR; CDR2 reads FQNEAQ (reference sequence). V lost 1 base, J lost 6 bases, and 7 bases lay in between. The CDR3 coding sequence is TGTGCCAGCAGCTTAGTTAGGGGCGAGCAGTACTTC. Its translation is CASSLVRGEQYF. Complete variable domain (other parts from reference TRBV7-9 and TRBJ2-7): DTGVSQNPRHKITKRGQNVTFRCDPISEHNRLYWYRQTLGQGPEFLTYFQNEAQLEKSRLLSDRFSAERPKGSFSTLEIQRTEQGDSAMYLCASSLVRGEQYFGPGTRLTVT.

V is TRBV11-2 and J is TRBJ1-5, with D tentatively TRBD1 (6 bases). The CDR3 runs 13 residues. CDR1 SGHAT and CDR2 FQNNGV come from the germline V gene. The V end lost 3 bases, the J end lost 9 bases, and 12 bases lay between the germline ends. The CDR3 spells CASSLGAERPQHF. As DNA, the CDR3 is TGTGCCAGCAGCTTGGGGGCGGAACGGCCCCAGCATTTT.

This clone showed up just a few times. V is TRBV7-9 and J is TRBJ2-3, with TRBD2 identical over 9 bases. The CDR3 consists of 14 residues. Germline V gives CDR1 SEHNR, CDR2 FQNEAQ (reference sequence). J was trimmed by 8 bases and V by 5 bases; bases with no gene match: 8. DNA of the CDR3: TGTGCCAGCAGCCTTAGCGGGGGAGGGGGTACGCAGTATTTT. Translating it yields CASSLSGGGGTQYF.

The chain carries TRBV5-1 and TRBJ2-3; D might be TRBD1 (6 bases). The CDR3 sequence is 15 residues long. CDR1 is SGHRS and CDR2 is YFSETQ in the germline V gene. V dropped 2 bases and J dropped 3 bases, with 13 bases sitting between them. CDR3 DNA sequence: TGCGCCAGCAGCTTAGTCCAGGGGTCTACAGATACGCAGTATTTT. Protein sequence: CASSLVQGSTDTQYF.

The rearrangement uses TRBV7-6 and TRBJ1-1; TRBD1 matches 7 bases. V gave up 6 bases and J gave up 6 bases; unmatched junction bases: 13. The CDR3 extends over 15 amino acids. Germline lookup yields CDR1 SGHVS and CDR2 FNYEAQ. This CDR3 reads CASSYTPGQRSEAFF. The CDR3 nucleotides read TGTGCCAGCAGTTACACTCCGGGACAGCGTTCTGAAGCTTTCTTT. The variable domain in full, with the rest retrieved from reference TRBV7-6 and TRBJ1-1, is GAGVSQSPRYKVTKRGQDVALRCDPISGHVSLYWYRQALGQGPEFLTYFNYEAQQDKSGLPNDRFSAERPEGSISTLTIQRTEQRDSAMYRCASSYTPGQRSEAFFGQGTRLTVV.

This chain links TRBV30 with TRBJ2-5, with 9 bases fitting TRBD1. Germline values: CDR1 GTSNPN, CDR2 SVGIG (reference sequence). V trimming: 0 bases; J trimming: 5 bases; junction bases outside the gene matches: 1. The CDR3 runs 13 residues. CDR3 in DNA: TGTGCCTGGAGTGTACAGGGGGCGGAGACCCAGTACTTC. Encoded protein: CAWSVQGAETQYF.

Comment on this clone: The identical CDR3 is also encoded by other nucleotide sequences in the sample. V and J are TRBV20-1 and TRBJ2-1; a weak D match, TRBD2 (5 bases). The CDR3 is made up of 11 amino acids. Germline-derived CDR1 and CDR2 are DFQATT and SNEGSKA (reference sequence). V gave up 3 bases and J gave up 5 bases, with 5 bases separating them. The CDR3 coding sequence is TGCAGTGCTAGGCGGGACAATGAGCAGTTCTTC. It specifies CSARRDNEQFF.

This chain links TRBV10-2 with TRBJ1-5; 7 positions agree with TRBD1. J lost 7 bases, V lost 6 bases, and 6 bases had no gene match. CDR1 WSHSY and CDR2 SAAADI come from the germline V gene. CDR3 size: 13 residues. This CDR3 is CASSLQGQQPQHF. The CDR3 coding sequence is TGCGCCAGCAGCCTACAGGGGCAGCAGCCCCAGCATTTT.

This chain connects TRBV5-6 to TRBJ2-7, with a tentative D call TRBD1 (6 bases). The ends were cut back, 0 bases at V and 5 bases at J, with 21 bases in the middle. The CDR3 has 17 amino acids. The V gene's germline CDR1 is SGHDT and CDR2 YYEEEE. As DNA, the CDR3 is TGTGCCAGCAGCTTGGAGGGGGTAACAGTCAGGAGCAACGAGCAGTACTTC. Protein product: CASSLEGVTVRSNEQYF.

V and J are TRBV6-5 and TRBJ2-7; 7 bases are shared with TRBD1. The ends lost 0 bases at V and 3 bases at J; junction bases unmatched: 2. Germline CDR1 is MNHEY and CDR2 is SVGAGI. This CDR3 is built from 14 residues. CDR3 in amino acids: CASSYSGQRYEQYF. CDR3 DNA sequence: TGTGCCAGCAGTTACTCGGGACAGCGCTACGAGCAGTACTTC.

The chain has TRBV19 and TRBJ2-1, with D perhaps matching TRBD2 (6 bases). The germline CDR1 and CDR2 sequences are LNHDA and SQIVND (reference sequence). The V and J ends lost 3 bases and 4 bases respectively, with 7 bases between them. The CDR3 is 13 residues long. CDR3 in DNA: TGTGCCAGTAGTATCGGGACTTACAATGAGCAGTTCTTC. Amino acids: CASSIGTYNEQFF. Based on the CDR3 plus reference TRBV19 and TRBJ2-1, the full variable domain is DGGITQSPKYLFRKEGQNVTLSCEQNLNHDAMYWYRQDPGQGLRLIYYSQIVNDFQKGDIAEGYSVSREKKESFPLTVTSAQKNPTAFYLCASSIGTYNEQFFGPGTRLTVL.